This section outlines one T cell receptor (beta chain) sequence together with its context. Antigen specificity is unknown. Though probably carrying unrecorded immune exposures, donors were nominally healthy at sampling. The record originates from a study of cytomegalovirus exposure and HLA in healthy donors. Whole-study findings and limits: Reports credit the classifier with highly specific, highly sensitive diagnosis of cytomegalovirus status. There were several of the most significant clusters that appeared linked to common viral pathogens in a later analysis.

With 60 Vbeta and 13 Jbeta primers, the PCR was carried out. Assay: immunoSEQ multiplex PCR; the TCRdb copy retains only in-frame clones and omits some. The sample lists about 200,000 clones, around 83% occurring once. This clonotype was sampled from a girl between 5 and 17 years old in good health and CMV-seronegative. The sample consisted of PBMCs.

The CDR3 spells CASSSGQGFNYGYTF. The CDR3, as DNA: TGTGCCAGCAGCTCGGGACAGGGATTTAACTATGGCTACACCTTC. The chain carries TRBV5-4 and TRBJ1-2; 9 bases agree with TRBD1. J lost 1 base, V lost 3 bases, and 4 bases had no gene match. The CDR3 consists of 15 residues. Germline V lookup: CDR1 SGHNT, CDR2 YYREEE (reference sequence).